This T cell receptor (beta chain) appears in the sequencing data of a study of shared clonotypes between healthy human individuals. As for this clone: Its antigen is currently unknown.

The genomic DNA of each subset was split evenly across several immunoSEQ plates. Method: immunoSEQ multiplex PCR; TCRdb's copy keeps in-frame clones and lacks some. Found here are roughly 1,600,000 clones, 98% to 99% of them singletons; the top ten hold 0.36%. This CDR3 region has 20 residues. Per germline, CDR1 MNHNS and CDR2 SASEGT. Unmatched junction bases numbered 13, after V lost 4 bases and J lost 0 bases. Broader study findings: Donors were few, which limited the genetic and exposure-history diversity represented.

This rearrangement joins TRBV6-1 to TRBJ2-1, with 12 bases matching TRBD2. This sequence originates from a man between 25 and 39 years old in good health. The specimen was naive CD4+ T cells sorted from blood. Subset specified: CD45RA+ positively selected. CDR3 residues: CASSAPTGLAGTSSYNEQFF. Written as DNA, the CDR3 is TGTGCCAGCAGTGCACCAACGGGACTAGCGGGTACAAGCTCCTACAATGAGCAGTTCTTC.